The present entry profiles one T cell receptor (beta chain) with its context. Its antigen remains unknown. At one end, the junction sequence differs from germline, possibly due to a read error. The data belong to a study of cytomegalovirus exposure and HLA in healthy donors. Study outcomes and limitations: TCR beta V segments were, for the most part, productive about 87% or about 30% of the time in an earlier analysis. In a later analysis, across HLA loci, associated TCR counts were highest for DRB1, lowest for HLA-C. Excluded were some V segments that proved indistinguishable, including TRBV6-2 and TRBV6-3. Upon later analysis, HLA-associated TCR beta chains proved more clonally expanded than other, equally common chains.

Germline CDR1 and CDR2: MNHEY and SVGAGI. CDR3 size: 13 residues. PCR involved 60 Vbeta and 13 Jbeta primers. TCRdb's copy holds only in-frame clones and misses some; the assay was immunoSEQ multiplex PCR. Of 110,000 or so clones listed, about 64% were seen once; the top ten hold about 8%. The rearrangement uses TRBV6-5 and TRBJ2-5, with a weak D call TRBD1 (6 bases). The material sequenced was PBMCs. This clonotype was sampled from a man in his late teens or twenties in good health and CMV-seropositive. CDR3 region: CASSYFIGQNLNF. The CDR3 DNA follows: TGTGCCAGCAGTTATTTCATAGGACAGAATTTGAACTTC.